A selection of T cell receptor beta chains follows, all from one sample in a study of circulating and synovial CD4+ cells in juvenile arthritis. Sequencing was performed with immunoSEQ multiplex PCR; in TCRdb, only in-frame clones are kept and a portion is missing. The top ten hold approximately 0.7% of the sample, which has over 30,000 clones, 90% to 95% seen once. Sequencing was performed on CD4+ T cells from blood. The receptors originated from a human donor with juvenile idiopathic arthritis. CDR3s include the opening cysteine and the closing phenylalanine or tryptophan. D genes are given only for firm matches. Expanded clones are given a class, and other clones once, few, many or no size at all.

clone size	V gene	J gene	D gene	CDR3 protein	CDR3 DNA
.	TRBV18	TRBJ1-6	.	CASSGQNSNSPLHF	TGTGCCAGCTCAGGACAGAACAGTAATTCCCCCCTCCACTTT
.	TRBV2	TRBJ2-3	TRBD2	CASSDGTSGGGDTQYF	TGTGCCAGCAGCGACGGGACTAGCGGGGGGGGAGATACGCAGTATTTT
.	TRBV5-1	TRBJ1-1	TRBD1	CASSLSGGQNTEAFF	TGCGCCAGCAGCTTGTCAGGGGGCCAGAACACTGAAGCTTTCTTT
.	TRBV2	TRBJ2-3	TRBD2	CASTAGGPDTQYF	TGTGCCAGCACAGCGGGGGGGCCAGATACGCAGTATTTT
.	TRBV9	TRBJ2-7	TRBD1	CASARGLPSYEQYF	TGTGCCAGTGCCAGGGGGCTACCTTCCTACGAGCAGTACTTC
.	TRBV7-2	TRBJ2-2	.	CASSLAEAVKANTGELFF	TGTGCCAGCAGCTTAGCGGAAGCGGTCAAAGCGAACACCGGGGAGCTGTTTTTT
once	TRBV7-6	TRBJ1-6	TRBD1	CASSLAVPGQGTSPLHF	TGTGCCAGCAGCTTAGCGGTCCCGGGACAGGGTACCTCACCCCTCCACTTT
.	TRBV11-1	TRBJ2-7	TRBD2	CASSPGEGYEQYF	TGTGCCAGCAGCCCCGGGGAGGGGTACGAGCAGTACTTC
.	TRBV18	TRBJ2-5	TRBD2	CASSPSSGEVAQYF	TGTGCCAGCTCACCATCTAGCGGGGAGGTGGCCCAGTACTTC
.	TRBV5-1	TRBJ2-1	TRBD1	CASSLAGGRYNEQFF	TGCGCCAGCAGCTTGGCAGGGGGCAGGTACAATGAGCAGTTCTTC
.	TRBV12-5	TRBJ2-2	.	CASGLVPVIKQDPSTRELFF	TGTGCTAGTGGTTTGGTCCCCGTGATTAAACAGGATCCTTCCACCAGGGAGCTGTTTTTT
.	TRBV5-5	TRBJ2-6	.	CASSPLGANVLTF	TGTGCCAGCAGCCCCTTAGGGGCCAACGTCCTGACTTTC
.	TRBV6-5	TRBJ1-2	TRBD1	CASSPSQGRYDGYTF	TGTGCCAGCAGTCCATCACAGGGGAGGTATGATGGCTACACCTTC
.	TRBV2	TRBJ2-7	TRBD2	CASSWTSGGAAYEQYF	TGTGCCAGCAGTTGGACTAGCGGGGGGGCTGCCTACGAGCAGTACTTC
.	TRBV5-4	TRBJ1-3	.	CASSFGGDGYSGNTIYF	TGTGCCAGCAGCTTTGGCGGGGACGGATACTCTGGAAACACCATATATTTT
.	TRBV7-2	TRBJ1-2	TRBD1	CASSSLGQGFDYGYTF	TGTGCCAGCAGCTCCCTCGGACAGGGGTTTGACTATGGCTACACCTTC
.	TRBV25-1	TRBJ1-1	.	CASSEGLHSNTEAFF	TGTGCCAGCAGTGAAGGTTTACATTCGAACACTGAAGCTTTCTTT
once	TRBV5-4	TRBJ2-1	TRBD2	CASSLEFGLAGDSYNEQFF	TGTGCCAGCAGCTTGGAGTTTGGGTTAGCGGGGGACTCCTACAATGAGCAGTTCTTC
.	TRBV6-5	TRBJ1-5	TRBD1	CASSRQGYQPQHF	TGTGCCAGCAGTAGACAGGGTTATCAGCCCCAGCATTTT
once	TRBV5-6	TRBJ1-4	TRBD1	CASSLAIQGIEKLFF	TGTGCCAGCAGCTTGGCTATACAGGGGATTGAAAAACTGTTTTTT
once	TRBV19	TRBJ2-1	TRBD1	CASRRDRAYYEQFF	TGTGCCAGTAGGCGGGACAGGGCTTACTATGAGCAGTTCTTC
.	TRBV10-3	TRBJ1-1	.	CATRLRDKNTEAFF	TGTGCCACTAGACTCCGGGACAAGAACACTGAAGCTTTCTTT
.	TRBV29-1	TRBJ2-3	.	CSVAAGAYGTQYF	TGCAGCGTTGCGGCGGGGGCCTACGGTACGCAGTATTTT
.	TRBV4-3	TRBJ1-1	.	CASSPSQGSGTEAFF	TGCGCCAGCAGCCCTTCCCAGGGGTCGGGCACTGAAGCTTTCTTT
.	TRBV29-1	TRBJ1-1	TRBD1	CSVEVPTGGKTEAFF	TGCAGCGTTGAAGTTCCGACAGGGGGCAAGACTGAAGCTTTCTTT
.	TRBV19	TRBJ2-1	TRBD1	CASSISLTGREAFF	TGTGCCAGTAGTATTAGCCTGACAGGGAGAGAAGCGTTCTTC
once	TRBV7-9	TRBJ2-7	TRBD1	CASSRPGQGSSYEQYF	TGTGCCAGCAGCCGTCCGGGACAGGGAAGCTCCTACGAGCAGTACTTC
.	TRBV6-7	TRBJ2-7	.	CASSYPTTGSDF	TGTGCCAGCAGTTACCCGACTACAGGGTCCGATTTC
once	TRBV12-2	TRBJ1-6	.	CASRLGKADCSYNSPLHF	TGTGCAAGTCGCTTAGGGAAAGCCGACTGCTCCTATAATTCACCCCTCCACTTT
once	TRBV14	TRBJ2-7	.	CASSPGTLGGYEQYF	TGTGCCAGCAGCCCCGGGACATTAGGGGGCTACGAGCAGTACTTC
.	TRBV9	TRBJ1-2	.	CASSTQGNANYGYTF	TGTGCCAGCAGCACTCAGGGAAATGCTAACTATGGCTACACCTTC